This entry is about one TCR beta chain. The ends lost 1 base at V and 0 bases at J; junction bases unmatched: 13. This CDR3 is 19 amino acids long. CDR1 and CDR2 (germline): MGHRA, YSYEKL. This sample was included in a study of blood T cell repertoires in COVID-19. Across the whole study: COVID-19 samples, acute and convalescent, were from the United States, Italy and Spain. PBMCs, B-cell-depleted T cells, or T cells were the source of the cDNA or gDNA that made up the material.

TCRdb's copy holds only in-frame clones and misses some; the assay was immunoSEQ multiplex PCR. This table has about 260,000 clones, roughly 80% appearing once. This clonotype was obtained from a man aged 55-75 years with acute or convalescent COVID-19. Sequences were obtained from peripheral blood. The chain links TRBV4-1 to TRBJ2-3; 7 bases line up with TRBD2. CDR3 bases: TGCGCCAGCAGCCAAGTTTACCTAGTCGGGGGGATTAGCACAGATACGCAGTATTTT. Translation gives CASSQVYLVGGISTDTQYF.